This TCR beta chain was recorded in a study of cytomegalovirus exposure and HLA in healthy donors. Looking at the study overall: An earlier analysis identified 95 million to 120 million unique TCR beta sequences in about 200 million T cells. Study-level points and caveats: The study put 150 to 200 TCR beta chains on its list as cytomegalovirus-associated.

Germline lookup yields CDR1 SEHNR and CDR2 FQNEAQ (reference sequence). The length of the CDR3 is 15 residues. PCR employed 60 Vbeta and 13 Jbeta primers. The repertoire was sequenced with immunoSEQ multiplex PCR; TCRdb's copy has only in-frame clones and lacks some. This repertoire includes about 75,000 clones. Concerning this clone: What it binds is not known.

V and J are TRBV7-9 and TRBJ2-5; tentatively, D is TRBD1 (6 bases). Judging by the DNA end, TRBJ2-7 fits better; the J call may be wrong. This sequence originates from a man aged 35-49 years in good health and CMV-seronegative. The specimen was PBMCs. The CDR3 sequence: CASSLAGTPTYEQYF. The CDR3 DNA reads TGTGCCAGCAGCTTAGCCGGGACACCCACCTACGAGCAGTACTTC.